This entry is about one TCR beta chain. Its specificity is not known. Within the sample, other DNA sequences also encode this same CDR3. These data originate in a study of OX40 agonist ivuxolimab in advanced cancers. Overall study: The study gave patients intravenous ivuxolimab at 0.01 to 10 mg/kg every 2 weeks. General observations from the study: Among patients with partial responses at 0.1-3.0 mg/kg, clonal expansion was among the lowest. Dose levels from 0.1 to 3.0 mg/kg saw CD4+ and CD8+ blood T cells expand clonally by week 6.

The investigators sampled blood at baseline, at cycle 4 day 1, and at cycle 7 day 1. Method: immunoSEQ multiplex PCR; TCRdb's copy keeps in-frame clones and lacks some. Among approximately 70,000 clones, around 86% were seen once, and the ten largest hold approximately 0.4%. The trim removed 8 bases at V and 2 bases at J, leaving 15 bases unmatched. The CDR3 runs to 17 residues. The germline gives CDR1 GTSNPN, CDR2 SVGIG (reference sequence). The chain links TRBV30 to TRBJ2-5; 12 bases map to TRBD2. The sequence derives from an adult with an advanced solid tumor such as melanoma, head and neck, liver or kidney cancer. Sample: CD4+ or CD8+ T cells sorted from blood, taken in a trial of the OX40 agonist ivuxolimab. Written as DNA, the CDR3 is TGTGCCCGAACTAACGGCCGGACTAGCGGGGCACAAGAGACCCAGTACTTC. It yields the protein CARTNGRTSGAQETQYF.